Each of the 22 T cell receptor beta chains below was sequenced from the same sample in a study of blood T cells in healthy people across ages (dated by TCRdb to 2013 to 2016). Libraries were prepared through 5' RACE. Sequencing instrument: Illumina HiSeq 2500. A second PCR of roughly 7 to 11 cycles was performed with a sample-barcoded 5' primer and a J-beta primer mix. The raw public data were reprocessed by TCRdb itself: fastp quality trimming at Q25, MiXCR clonotype calling, in-frame beta chains only. A single entry per CDR3 protein holds the most common genes and DNA from its merged rows. Present in this sample are over 500,000 distinct CDR3 sequences, about 50% of which were seen just once. The ten largest account for 13% of the sample. The sample consisted of blood. These receptor sequences come from a woman aged 80 or over in good health.

The genes are TRBV5-1 and TRBJ2-7, with TRBD2 matching over 14 bases. Germline V lookup: CDR1 SGHRS, CDR2 YFSETQ. The CDR3 extends over 15 amino acids. The V segment lost 4 bases and the J segment 7 bases; nucleotides outside the gene matches: 7. CDR3 DNA: TGCGCCAGCAGCCCGGGACTAGCGGGAGACGGGGAGCAGTACTTC. Its protein product is CASSPGLAGDGEQYF.

The rearrangement joins TRBV4-3 to TRBJ2-1; 7 bases line up with TRBD1. CDR1 is LGHNA and CDR2 is YSLEER in the germline V gene. V was clipped by 0 bases and J by 6 bases; unmatched bases: 8. The CDR3 length is 16 residues. This chain's CDR3 is CASSQERGRRGNEQFF. The DNA of the CDR3 is TGCGCCAGCAGCCAAGAAAGGGGGCGTAGGGGCAATGAGCAGTTCTTC.

This clonotype turned up a few times. The CDR3 sequence is CASSLAWTENEKLFF. Written as DNA, the CDR3 is TGTGCCAGCAGCTTAGCCTGGACAGAAAATGAAAAACTGTTTTTT. The V call is TRBV7-9, the J call TRBJ1-4; D possibly corresponds to TRBD1 (6 bases). The CDR3 has 15 amino acids. CDR1 is SEHNR and CDR2 is FQNEAQ in the germline V gene (reference sequence). Trimming pared 0 bases from V and 5 bases from J, leaving 10 bases between. Combining the CDR3 with reference TRBV7-9 and TRBJ1-4 gives the whole variable domain DTGVSQNPRHKITKRGQNVTFRCDPISEHNRLYWYRQTLGQGPEFLTYFQNEAQLEKSRLLSDRFSAERPKGSFSTLEIQRTEQGDSAMYLCASSLAWTENEKLFFGSGTQLSVL.

This clonotype showed up just a few times. The rearrangement links TRBV12-3 or TRBV12-4 to TRBJ2-7, with D perhaps TRBD2 (6 bases). V lost 4 bases, J lost 3 bases, and 13 bases lay in between. CDR3 length equals 14 residues. Written as DNA, the CDR3 is TGTGCCAGCAGTTCCCAGGGAGGCGGCTACGAGCAGTACTTC. It is translated as CASSSQGGGYEQYF.

This clonotype was seen a few times. One base away lies a much larger clone, so this may be a sequencing read error. The rearrangement uses TRBV7-2 and TRBJ2-7, with 10 bases fitting TRBD2. Trimming took 5 bases from V and 7 from J; bases not matched to a gene: 11. The CDR3 spans 15 residues. Germline CDR1 is SGHTA and CDR2 is FQGNSA. The CDR3 protein is CASSPSGGFYNEQYF. The CDR3 coding sequence is TGTGCCAGCAGCCCTAGCGGGGGATTTTACAATGAGCAGTACTTC.

This clonotype was detected many times. J is TRBJ2-7 and V is TRBV7-9; possible D gene TRBD2, 5 bases. The CDR3 has 16 residues. Germline-derived CDR1 and CDR2 are SEHNR and FQNEAQ (reference sequence). Trimming took 7 bases from V and 1 from J, leaving 20 bases between them. CDR3 protein: CASTFGVGERSYEQYF. In nucleotides, the CDR3 is TGTGCCAGCACCTTTGGCGTGGGAGAACGGTCCTACGAGCAGTACTTC.

This clonotype was recorded only once. The CDR3 DNA sequence: TGTGCCAGCCAGAGAAAGTTAGTGGCTGAAGCTTTCTTT. Translation gives CASQRKLVAEAFF. This chain links TRBV28 with TRBJ1-1; D not resolved. This CDR3 comprises 13 residues. V lost 8 bases and J 6 bases, leaving 16 bases between the germline ends. The germline V gene encodes CDR1 MDHEN and CDR2 SYDVKM.

Concerning this clonotype itself: This sequence may be a read error, since a much larger clone differs from it by one base. The rearrangement joins TRBV3-1 to TRBJ2-1, with D perhaps matching TRBD1 (6 bases). The CDR3 has 16 amino acids. Germline V CDR1 and CDR2: LGHDT, YNNKEL (reference sequence). V was clipped by 1 base and J by 8 bases, with 18 bases between them. The CDR3 reads CASSQAPSRGVYEQFF. Here the CDR3 DNA reads TGTGCCAGCAGCCAAGCCCCTAGCAGGGGCGTCTATGAGCAGTTCTTC.

The rearrangement uses TRBV29-1 and TRBJ1-1, with 11 bases matching TRBD1. V lost 2 bases, J lost 8 bases, and 7 bases stayed unmatched. CDR3 size: 14 residues. From germline, CDR1 is SQVTM and CDR2 ANQGSEA. CDR3: CSVERDRGRLEAFF. CDR3 DNA: TGCAGCGTTGAAAGGGACAGGGGGAGGTTGGAAGCTTTCTTT.

Comments on this clonotype: Given a much more abundant clone one base away, this may be a read error. The chain couples TRBV7-2 to TRBJ2-1; D is possibly TRBD1 (5 bases). This CDR3 has 16 amino acids. V shed 6 bases and J shed 5 bases, with 20 bases lying between them. CDR1 SGHTA and CDR2 FQGNSA come from the germline V gene. The CDR3 bases are TGTGCCAGCAGTTCATTTGACAAGGGGCGACACAATGAGCAGTTCTTC. This sequence encodes CASSSFDKGRHNEQFF. The full variable domain, its missing parts supplied by reference TRBV7-2 and TRBJ2-1, is GAGVSQSPSNKVTEKGKDVELRCDPISGHTALYWYRQSLGQGLEFLIYFQGNSAPDKSGLPSDRFSAERTGGSVSTLTIQRTQQEDSAVYLCASSSFDKGRHNEQFFGPGTRLTVL.

This clonotype came up a few times. The rearrangement uses TRBV28 and TRBJ2-1, with a tentative D call TRBD2 (6 bases). V gave up 5 bases and J gave up 3 bases, with 11 bases separating them. There are 14 residues in the CDR3. Germline-derived CDR1 and CDR2 are MDHEN and SYDVKM. CDR3 protein: CASSRDWGYNEQFF. CDR3 nucleotide sequence: TGTGCCAGCAGTAGGGACTGGGGCTACAATGAGCAGTTCTTC.

This clonotype came up once. One base away lies a much larger clone, so this may be a sequencing read error. This chain links TRBV10-3 with TRBJ2-1, with D uncertain. The CDR3 runs to 13 residues. Trimming removed 6 bases from V and 10 bases from J, with 16 bases in between. Germline CDR1 ENHRY, CDR2 SYGVKD. CDR3 protein: CAIRGDPTYEQFF. CDR3 DNA: TGTGCCATCAGGGGTGACCCCACCTACGAGCAGTTCTTC.

The CDR3 DNA reads TGTGCCAGCAGTGCGACAGGGACGAATTCACCCCTCCACTTT. It specifies CASSATGTNSPLHF. The chain couples TRBV6-2 or TRBV6-3 to TRBJ1-6; the match to TRBD1 covers 7 bases. CDR3 length: 14 amino acids. Germline V gene lookup returns CDR1 MNHEY and CDR2 SVGEGT. Trimming cost V 5 bases and J 7 bases; bases outside gene matches: 5.

V gene TRBV24-1 combines with J gene TRBJ2-7, with 7 bases identical to TRBD1. Judging by the DNA end, TRBJ2-5 fits better; the J call may be wrong. Germline V lookup: CDR1 KGHDR, CDR2 SFDVKD. CDR3 size: 15 residues. Here the CDR3 DNA reads TGTGCCACCAGTGTCCAATCAACAGGGGAGGAGACCCAGTACTTC. Translating it yields CATSVQSTGEETQYF.

The CDR3 DNA reads as TGTGCCACCAGCCGCGACAAAGGGTACGAGCAGTACTTC. Translation gives CATSRDKGYEQYF. V and J are TRBV15 and TRBJ2-7; D is undetermined. Trimming left V 5 bases short and J 4 bases short, with 12 bases between. From germline, CDR1 is LNHNV and CDR2 YYDKDF (reference sequence). The CDR3 is made up of 13 amino acids.

This clonotype was observed a few times. This chain uses TRBV10-3 with TRBJ1-5; weak D call: TRBD1 (5 bases). Germline CDR1 reads ENHRY; CDR2 reads SYGVKD. This CDR3 has 14 residues. V was clipped by 2 bases and J by 5 bases, with 10 bases between them. The CDR3 is CAISEGQGYQPQHF. In DNA, the CDR3 is TGTGCCATCAGTGAGGGTCAGGGATATCAGCCCCAGCATTTT.

DNA for the CDR3: TGTGCCAGCAGCAACAGGACCCCAGGGAGGCACTACGAGCAGTACTTC. Translation gives CASSNRTPGRHYEQYF. The genes are TRBV21-1 and TRBJ2-7; TRBD2 reflects the table's D call only, with no check against the DNA. TRBV21-1 is a recognized pseudogene. The CDR3 runs 16 residues.

The chain couples TRBV6-4 to TRBJ2-3; D is unresolved. Germline V gene data show CDR1 as MRHNA and CDR2 as SNTAGT. With 8 bases removed from V and 1 base from J, the gap between germline ends came to 13 bases. The CDR3 has 14 residues. Written as DNA, the CDR3 is TGTGCCAGCGCAAGGGAAGAGGGCACAGATACGCAGTATTTT. Translated: CASAREEGTDTQYF.

A word on this clonotype: An end of the junction does not agree with germline; a read error may underlie this. The chain is built from TRBV3-1 and TRBJ2-1; TRBD2 agrees at 10 bases. Germline loops: CDR1 LGHDT, CDR2 YNNKEL (reference sequence). The CDR3 is 19 residues long. CDR3 sequence reads: CASRQVRGSGGAVYNEQFF. CDR3 nucleotides: TGTGCCAGCAGACAAGTCAGAGGCAGCGGGGGGGCAGTCTACAATGAGCAGTTCTTC.

This clonotype was picked up one time. The rearrangement uses TRBV5-5 and TRBJ1-2, with a possible D match to TRBD1 (5 bases). Trimming left V 1 base short and J 7 bases short, with 17 bases between. This CDR3 spans 15 amino acids. From germline, CDR1 is SGHKS and CDR2 YYEKEE (reference sequence). The CDR3 region is CASSLTATGELGYTF. The CDR3 region has the DNA TGTGCCAGCAGCTTGACTGCGACGGGGGAGCTTGGCTACACCTTC. The variable domain in full, with the rest retrieved from reference TRBV5-5 and TRBJ1-2, is DAGVTQSPTHLIKTRGQQVTLRCSPISGHKSVSWYQQVLGQGPQFIFQYYEKEERGRGNFPDRFSARQFPNYSSELNVNALLLGDSALYLCASSLTATGELGYTFGSGTRLTVV.

This clonotype was detected once. The germline gene is not matched at one end of the junction; a read error may be the cause. J is TRBJ2-5 and V is TRBV7-9, with D hard to call. CDR3 length: 15 amino acids. CDR1 and CDR2 (germline): SEHNR, FQNEAQ (reference sequence). The CDR3 DNA reads TGTGCCGGCAGCTTAGTAGGATCCGGCCAAGAGACCCAGTACTTC. It is translated as CAGSLVGSGQETQYF.

This clonotype was observed a handful of times. The chain joins TRBV20-1 to TRBJ2-1; 7 bases fit TRBD2. The ends lost 2 bases at V and 1 base at J; junction bases unmatched: 8. Per germline, CDR1 DFQATT and CDR2 SNEGSKA (reference sequence). CDR3 length: 16 residues. DNA for the CDR3: TGCAGTGCTAGAACCCGCGGACTAGGGTCCTACAATGAGCAGTTCTTC. Amino acids: CSARTRGLGSYNEQFF.